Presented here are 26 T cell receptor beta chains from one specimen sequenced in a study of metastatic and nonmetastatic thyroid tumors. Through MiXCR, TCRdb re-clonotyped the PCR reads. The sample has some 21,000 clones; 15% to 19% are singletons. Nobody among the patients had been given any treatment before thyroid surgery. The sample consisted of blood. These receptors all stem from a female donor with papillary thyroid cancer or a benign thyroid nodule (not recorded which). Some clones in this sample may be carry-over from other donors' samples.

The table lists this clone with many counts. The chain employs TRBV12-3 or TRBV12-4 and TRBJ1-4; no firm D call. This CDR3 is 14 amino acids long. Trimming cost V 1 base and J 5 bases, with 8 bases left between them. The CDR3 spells CASSLVLLNEKLFF. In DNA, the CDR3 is TGTGCCAGCAGTTTAGTTCTTTTAAATGAAAAACTGTTTTTT.

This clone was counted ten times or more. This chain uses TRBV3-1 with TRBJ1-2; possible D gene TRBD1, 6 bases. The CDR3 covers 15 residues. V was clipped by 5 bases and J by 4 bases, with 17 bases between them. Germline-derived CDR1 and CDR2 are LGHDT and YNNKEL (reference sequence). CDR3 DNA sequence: TGTGCCAGCAGCTCCCTCTCCAGGGGCCTCTATGGCTACACCTTC. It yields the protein CASSSLSRGLYGYTF.

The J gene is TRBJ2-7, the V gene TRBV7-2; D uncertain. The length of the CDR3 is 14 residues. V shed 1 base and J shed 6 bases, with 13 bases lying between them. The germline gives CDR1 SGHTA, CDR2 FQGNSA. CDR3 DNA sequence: TGTGCCAGCAGCTTAGGAACCCCCCGGCTCGAGCAGTACTTC. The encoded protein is CASSLGTPRLEQYF.

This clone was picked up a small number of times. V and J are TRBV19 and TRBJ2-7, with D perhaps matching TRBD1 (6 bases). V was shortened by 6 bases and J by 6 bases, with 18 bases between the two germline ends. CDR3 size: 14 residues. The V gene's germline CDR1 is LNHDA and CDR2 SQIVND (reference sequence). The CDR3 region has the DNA TGTGCCAGTAGCTTGAGGGGGTCCACCCCCGAGCAGTACTTC. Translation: CASSLRGSTPEQYF.

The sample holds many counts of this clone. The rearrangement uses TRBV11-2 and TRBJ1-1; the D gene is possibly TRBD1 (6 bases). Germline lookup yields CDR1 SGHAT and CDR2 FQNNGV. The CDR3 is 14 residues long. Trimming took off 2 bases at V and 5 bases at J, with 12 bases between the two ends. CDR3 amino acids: CASSLTGQGTEAFF. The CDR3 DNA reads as TGTGCCAGCAGCTTAACAGGGCAGGGGACTGAAGCTTTCTTT.

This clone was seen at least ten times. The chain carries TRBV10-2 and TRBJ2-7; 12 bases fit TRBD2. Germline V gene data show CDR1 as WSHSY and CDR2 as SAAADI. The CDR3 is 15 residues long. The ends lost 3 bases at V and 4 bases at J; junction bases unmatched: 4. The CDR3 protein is CASSDKLAGGYEQYF. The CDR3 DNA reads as TGCGCCAGCAGTGATAAGCTAGCGGGAGGGTACGAGCAGTACTTC.

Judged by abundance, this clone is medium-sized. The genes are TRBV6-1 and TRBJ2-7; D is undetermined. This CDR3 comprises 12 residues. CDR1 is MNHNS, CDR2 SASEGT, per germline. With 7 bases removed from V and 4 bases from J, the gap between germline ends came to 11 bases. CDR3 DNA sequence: TGTGCCAGCATTTCCATACCGTACGAGCAGTACTTC. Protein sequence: CASISIPYEQYF.

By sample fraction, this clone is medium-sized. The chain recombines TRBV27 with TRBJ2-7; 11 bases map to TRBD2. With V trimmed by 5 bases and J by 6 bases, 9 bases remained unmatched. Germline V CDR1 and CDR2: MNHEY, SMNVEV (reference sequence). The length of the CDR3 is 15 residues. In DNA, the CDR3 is TGTGCCAGCAGTGTTAGCGGGAGGGCCTCGGGCGAGCAGTACTTC. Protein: CASSVSGRASGEQYF.

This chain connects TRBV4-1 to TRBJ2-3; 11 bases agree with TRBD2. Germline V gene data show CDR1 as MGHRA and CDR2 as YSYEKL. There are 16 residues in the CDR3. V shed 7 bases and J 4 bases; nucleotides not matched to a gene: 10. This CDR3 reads CASIHGSGGAADTQYF. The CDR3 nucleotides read TGCGCCAGCATCCACGGTAGCGGGGGGGCGGCAGATACGCAGTATTTT.

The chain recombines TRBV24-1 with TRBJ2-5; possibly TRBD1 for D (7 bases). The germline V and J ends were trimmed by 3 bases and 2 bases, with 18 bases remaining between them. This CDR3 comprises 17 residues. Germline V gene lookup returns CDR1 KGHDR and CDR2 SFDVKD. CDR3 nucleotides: TGTGCCACCAGTGATCTGGACATTCCAGGGGGGCAAGAGACCCAGTACTTC. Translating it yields CATSDLDIPGGQETQYF.

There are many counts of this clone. CDR3 in amino acids: CASSSGLAGGRGWEFF. The CDR3 region has the DNA TGCGCCAGCAGCTCGGGACTAGCGGGAGGCAGAGGTTGGGAGTTCTTC. The chain joins TRBV5-1 to TRBJ2-1, with TRBD2 matching over 15 bases. Germline V gene data show CDR1 as SGHRS and CDR2 as YFSETQ. V was pared by 3 bases and J by 14 bases, with 12 bases of the junction left unmatched. The CDR3 sequence is 16 residues long.

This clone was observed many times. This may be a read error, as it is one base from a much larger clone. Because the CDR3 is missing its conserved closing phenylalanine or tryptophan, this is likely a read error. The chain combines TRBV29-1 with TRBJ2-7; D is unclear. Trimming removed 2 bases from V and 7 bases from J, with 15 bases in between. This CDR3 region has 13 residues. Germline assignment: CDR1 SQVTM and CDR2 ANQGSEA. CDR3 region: CSVEKSSVGEQYL. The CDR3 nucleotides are TGCAGCGTTGAAAAGAGCAGTGTTGGGGAGCAGTACCTC.

In DNA form, the CDR3 reads TGTGCCAGCAGTTTACAGAGCATGAACACTGAAGCTTTCTTT. It encodes CASSLQSMNTEAFF. The chain has TRBV12-3 or TRBV12-4 and TRBJ1-1; D call uncertain. Trimming removed 2 bases at V and 0 bases at J, with 7 bases between. The CDR3 runs 14 residues.

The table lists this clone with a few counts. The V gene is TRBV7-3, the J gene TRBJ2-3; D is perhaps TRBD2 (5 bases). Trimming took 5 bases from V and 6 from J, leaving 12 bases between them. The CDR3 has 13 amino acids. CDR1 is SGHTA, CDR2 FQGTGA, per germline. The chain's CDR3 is CASSPRTGDTQYF. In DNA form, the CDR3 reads TGTGCCAGCAGCCCCCGCACGGGGGATACGCAGTATTTT.

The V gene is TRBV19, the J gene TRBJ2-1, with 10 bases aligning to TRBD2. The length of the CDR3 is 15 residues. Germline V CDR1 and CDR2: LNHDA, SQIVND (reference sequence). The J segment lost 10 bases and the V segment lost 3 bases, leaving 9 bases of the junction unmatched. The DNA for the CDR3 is TGTGCCAGTAGTATCATGGCTAGCGGGAGCCAAGAGCAGTTCTTC. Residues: CASSIMASGSQEQFF.

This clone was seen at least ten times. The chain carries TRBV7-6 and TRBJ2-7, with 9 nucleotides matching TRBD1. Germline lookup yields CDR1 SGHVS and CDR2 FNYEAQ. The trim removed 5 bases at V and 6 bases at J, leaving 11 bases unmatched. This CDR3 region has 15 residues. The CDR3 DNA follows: TGTGCCAGCAGCACGGACAGGGGCGGTCCCGGCGAGCAGTACTTC. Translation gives CASSTDRGGPGEQYF.

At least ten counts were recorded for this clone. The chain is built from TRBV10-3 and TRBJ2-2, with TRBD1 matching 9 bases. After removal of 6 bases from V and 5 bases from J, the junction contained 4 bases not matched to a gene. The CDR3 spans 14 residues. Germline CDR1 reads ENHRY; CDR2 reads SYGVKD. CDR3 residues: CAIRTGGETGELFF. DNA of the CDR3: TGTGCCATCAGGACAGGGGGGGAGACCGGGGAGCTGTTTTTT.

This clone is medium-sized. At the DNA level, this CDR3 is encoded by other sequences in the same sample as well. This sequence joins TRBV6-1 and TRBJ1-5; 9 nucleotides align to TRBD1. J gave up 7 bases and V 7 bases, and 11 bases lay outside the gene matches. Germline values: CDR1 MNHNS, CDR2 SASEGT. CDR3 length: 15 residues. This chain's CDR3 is CASTILTGGGQPQHF. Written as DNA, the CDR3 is TGTGCCAGCACCATACTAACAGGGGGCGGACAGCCCCAGCATTTT.

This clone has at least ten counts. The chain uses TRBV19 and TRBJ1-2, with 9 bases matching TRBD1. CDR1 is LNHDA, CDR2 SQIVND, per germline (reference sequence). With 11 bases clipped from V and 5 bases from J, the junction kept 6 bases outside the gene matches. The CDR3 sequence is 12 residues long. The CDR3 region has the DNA TGTGCCGGAGGACAGGGGCGTTATGGCTACACCTTC. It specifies CAGGQGRYGYTF. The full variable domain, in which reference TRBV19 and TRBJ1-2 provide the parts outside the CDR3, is DGGITQSPKYLFRKEGQNVTLSCEQNLNHDAMYWYRQDPGQGLRLIYYSQIVNDFQKGDIAEGYSVSREKKESFPLTVTSAQKNPTAFYLCAGGQGRYGYTFGSGTRLTVV.

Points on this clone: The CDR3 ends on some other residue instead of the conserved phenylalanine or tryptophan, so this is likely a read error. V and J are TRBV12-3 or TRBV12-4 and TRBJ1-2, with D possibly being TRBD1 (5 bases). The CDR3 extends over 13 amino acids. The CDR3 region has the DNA TGTGCCAGAAGTTTACGGGACCTTTATGGCTACACCTTA. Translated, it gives CARSLRDLYGYTL.

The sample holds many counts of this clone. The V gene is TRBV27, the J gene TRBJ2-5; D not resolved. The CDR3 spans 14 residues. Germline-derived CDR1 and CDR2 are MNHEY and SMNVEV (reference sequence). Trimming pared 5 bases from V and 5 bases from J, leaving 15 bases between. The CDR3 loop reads CASSQGPHAETQYF. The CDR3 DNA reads TGTGCCAGCAGTCAAGGACCGCATGCGGAGACCCAGTACTTC.

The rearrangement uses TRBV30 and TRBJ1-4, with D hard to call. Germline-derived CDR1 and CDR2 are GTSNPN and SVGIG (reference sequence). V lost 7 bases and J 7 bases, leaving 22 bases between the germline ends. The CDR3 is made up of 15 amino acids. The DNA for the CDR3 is TGTGCCTTCCTCCCCAGTGGGTGGGTCGGTGAAAAACTGTTTTTT. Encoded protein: CAFLPSGWVGEKLFF.

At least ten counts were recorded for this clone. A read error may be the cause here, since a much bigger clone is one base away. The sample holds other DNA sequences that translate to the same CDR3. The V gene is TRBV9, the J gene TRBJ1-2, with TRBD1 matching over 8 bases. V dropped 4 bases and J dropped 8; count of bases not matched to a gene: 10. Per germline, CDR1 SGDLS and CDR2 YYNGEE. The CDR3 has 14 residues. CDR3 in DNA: TGTGCCAGCAGCCCGGACAGGGCATCGTACGGCTACACCTTC. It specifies CASSPDRASYGYTF.

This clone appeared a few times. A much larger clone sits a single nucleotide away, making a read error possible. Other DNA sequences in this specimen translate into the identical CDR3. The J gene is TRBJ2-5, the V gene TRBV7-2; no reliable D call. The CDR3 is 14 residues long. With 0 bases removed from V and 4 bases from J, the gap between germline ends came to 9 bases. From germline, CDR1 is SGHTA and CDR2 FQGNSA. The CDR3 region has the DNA TGTGCCAGCAGCTTAGCTGCACAGAGAGAGACCCAGTACTTC. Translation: CASSLAAQRETQYF.

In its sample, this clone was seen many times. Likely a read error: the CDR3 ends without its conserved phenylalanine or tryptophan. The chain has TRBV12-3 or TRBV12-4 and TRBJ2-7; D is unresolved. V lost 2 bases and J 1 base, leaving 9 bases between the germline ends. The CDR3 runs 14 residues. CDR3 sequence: CASSLSGISYEQYS. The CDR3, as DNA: TGTGCCAGCAGTTTATCTGGGATTTCCTACGAGCAGTACTCC.

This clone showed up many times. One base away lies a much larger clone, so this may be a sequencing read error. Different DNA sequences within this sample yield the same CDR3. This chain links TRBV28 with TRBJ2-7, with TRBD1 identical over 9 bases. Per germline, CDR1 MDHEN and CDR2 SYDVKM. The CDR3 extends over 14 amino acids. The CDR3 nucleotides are TGCGCCAGTCAAAGACAGGGGGACTCCTACGAGCAGTACTTC. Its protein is CASQRQGDSYEQYF.